This paragraph covers one T cell receptor (beta chain) sequence. This record comes from a study of T-cell memory formation after mild COVID-19. Employing constant-segment primers, 5'RACE generated TCR alpha and TCR beta cDNA libraries bearing sample barcodes and UMIs. TCRdb re-derived calls from the 5' RACE reads in MiXCR, one entry per CDR3 protein. Among some 110,000 distinct CDR3 sequences listed, around 12% were seen once. The CDR3 spans 13 residues. The V end lost 6 bases, the J end lost 2 bases, and 13 bases lay between the germline ends. Germline CDR1 is SQVTM and CDR2 is ANQGSEA. The source of this sequence is an adult woman who had mild COVID-19 (a few samples of this study predate the infection). Cell type and time point are not known. The sample comprised PBMCs or a T cell subset sorted from them (not recorded which). The chain joins TRBV29-1 to TRBJ1-1; D ambiguous. The CDR3 loop is CSVDPRPNTEAFF. CDR3 bases: TGCAGCGTAGATCCCAGACCCAACACTGAAGCTTTCTTT. Combining the CDR3 with reference TRBV29-1 and TRBJ1-1 gives the whole variable domain SAVISQKPSRDICQRGTSLTIQCQVDSQVTMMFWYRQQPGQSLTLIATANQGSEATYESGFVIDKFPISRPNLTFSTLTVSNMSPEDSSIYLCSVDPRPNTEAFFGQGTRLTVV.